These 15 T cell receptor beta chains originate from one sample sequenced in a study of preoperative IRX-2 immunotherapy in early breast cancer (dated by TCRdb to 2018 to 2020). Library preparation used the immunoSEQ multiplex PCR assay. The source is immuneACCESS, and TCRdb retained only in-frame sequences with V and J called. Part of the clones is not carried over; for the studies checked, unresolved V genes explain less than half of this, and the remainder is unexplained. The table for this sample lists around 35,000 clones; 90% to 95% of them were counted only once. The biggest ten clones account for 5% to 7% of the sample. This specimen's treatment or condition label, interpreted: preoperative locoregional IRX-2 cytokine immunotherapy. Collection took place from a patient treated with IRX-2 immunotherapy. All receptors come from a human donor with breast cancer.

CDR3 coding DNA: TGTGCCAGCAGCACGACGACGAACACTGAAGCTTTCTTT. Amino acids: CASSTTTNTEAFF. The chain recombines TRBV9 with TRBJ1-1, with D unresolved. The CDR3 length is 13 residues. Germline lookup yields CDR1 SGDLS and CDR2 YYNGEE. The V and J ends lost 4 bases and 1 base respectively, with 8 bases between them. The variable domain in full, with the rest retrieved from reference TRBV9 and TRBJ1-1, is DSGVTQTPKHLITATGQRVTLRCSPRSGDLSVYWYQQSLDQGLQFLIQYYNGEERAKGNILERFSAQQFPDLHSELNLSSLELGDSALYFCASSTTTNTEAFFGQGTRLTVV.

The V and J genes are TRBV2 and TRBJ2-3; the D gene is possibly TRBD2 (7 bases). Germline loops: CDR1 SNHLY, CDR2 FYNNEI. The V and J ends lost 10 bases and 6 bases respectively, with 26 bases between them. The CDR3 sequence is 16 residues long. The CDR3 DNA reads TGTGCCACCCGTGGGGTGGGCGCGGGGGCCCCCGATACGCAGTATTTT. This codes for CATRGVGAGAPDTQYF. Filled out from reference TRBV2 and TRBJ2-3, the complete variable domain reads EPEVTQTPSHQVTQMGQEVILRCVPISNHLYFYWYRQILGQKVEFLVSFYNNEISEKSEIFDDQFSVERPDGSNFTLKIRSTKLEDSAMYFCATRGVGAGAPDTQYFGPGTRLTVL.

The rearrangement links TRBV11-2 to TRBJ2-3, with D hard to call. CDR3 size: 16 residues. Germline V gene sequence: CDR1 SGHAT, CDR2 FQNNGV. Trimming pared 1 base from V and 2 bases from J, leaving 13 bases between. CDR3 amino acids: CASSLVAGLYTDTQYF. The CDR3 bases are TGTGCCAGCAGCTTAGTTGCTGGCCTTTACACAGATACGCAGTATTTT.

The chain joins TRBV19 to TRBJ2-2; weak D call: TRBD2 (6 bases). The CDR3 contains 15 residues. The V end lost 7 bases, the J end lost 7 bases, and 19 bases lay between the germline ends. Germline CDR1 and CDR2: LNHDA and SQIVND (reference sequence). The CDR3: CASTYSGGSGGELFF. The CDR3 nucleotides are TGTGCCAGTACATATAGTGGAGGGTCGGGCGGGGAGCTGTTTTTT.

The gene calls are TRBV6-4 and TRBJ2-1; TRBD2 agrees at 8 bases. Unmatched junction bases numbered 11, after V lost 3 bases and J lost 7 bases. The CDR3 contains 16 residues. The germline V gene has CDR1 MRHNA and CDR2 SNTAGT. This chain's CDR3 is CASSELGSGSQNEQFF. The CDR3 nucleotides are TGTGCCAGCAGTGAGCTTGGGAGCGGGAGTCAGAATGAGCAGTTCTTC.

The chain links TRBV6-4 to TRBJ2-3; D may be TRBD1 or TRBD2 (6 bases each). Germline V gives CDR1 MRHNA, CDR2 SNTAGT. The ends were cut back, 4 bases at V and 5 bases at J, with 10 bases in the middle. CDR3 size: 13 residues. The CDR3 nucleotides read TGTGCCAGCAGTGGGGGGGCCGAAGATACGCAGTATTTT. Protein sequence: CASSGGAEDTQYF.

This chain uses TRBV11-3 with TRBJ2-3; no reliable D call. The CDR3 consists of 13 residues. V was pared by 2 bases and J by 2 bases, with 5 bases between. Germline V gene data show CDR1 as SGHNT and CDR2 as YENEEA. The CDR3 DNA is TGTGCCAGCAGCTTATCAATCACAGATACGCAGTATTTT. This gives the protein CASSLSITDTQYF.

The chain carries TRBV2 and TRBJ1-5, with D uncertain. V was shortened by 8 bases and J by 4 bases, with 12 bases between the two germline ends. Germline values: CDR1 SNHLY, CDR2 FYNNEI. The CDR3 sequence is 13 residues long. The CDR3 is CASRFHINQPQHF. The CDR3 DNA reads as TGTGCCAGCCGATTCCATATTAATCAGCCCCAGCATTTT.

The rearrangement links TRBV5-1 to TRBJ1-3; D not certain. Germline values: CDR1 SGHRS, CDR2 YFSETQ. The V end lost 0 bases, the J end lost 1 base, and 5 bases lay between the germline ends. The CDR3 has 14 residues. CDR3 amino acids: CASSLGGSGNTIYF. In DNA, the CDR3 is TGCGCCAGCAGCTTGGGGGGTTCTGGAAACACCATATATTTT.

The chain recombines TRBV7-9 with TRBJ1-5; 8 bases agree with TRBD1. The germline CDR1 and CDR2 sequences are SEHNR and FQNEAQ (reference sequence). This CDR3 is built from 18 residues. V shed 2 bases, J shed 2 bases, and the junction held 11 bases outside the gene matches. CDR3 sequence: CASSLIQGAVSGNQPQHF. The CDR3 DNA reads as TGTGCCAGCAGCTTAATCCAGGGGGCTGTTTCGGGCAATCAGCCCCAGCATTTT.

Judged by abundance, this clone is medium-sized. This chain uses TRBV4-3 with TRBJ1-2; D is possibly TRBD1 (5 bases). Germline V lookup: CDR1 LGHNA, CDR2 YSLEER. This CDR3 comprises 16 residues. V lost 0 bases and J 3 bases, leaving 14 bases between the germline ends. The CDR3 loop reads CASSQEPTELDYGYTF. The CDR3 DNA follows: TGCGCCAGCAGCCAAGAACCGACAGAGCTAGACTATGGCTACACCTTC.

The V and J genes are TRBV27 and TRBJ2-1; unclear D gene. This CDR3 contains 12 residues. The V gene lost 5 bases and the J gene lost 2 bases, with 4 bases spanning the gap. From germline, CDR1 is MNHEY and CDR2 SMNVEV (reference sequence). For the CDR3, the DNA is TGTGCCAGCAGTCGAACCTACAATGAGCAGTTCTTC. It translates to CASSRTYNEQFF.

The chain uses TRBV5-1 and TRBJ2-5, with TRBD2 matching 7 bases. Trimming took 0 bases from V and 2 from J; bases not matched to a gene: 4. Germline V gene lookup returns CDR1 SGHRS and CDR2 YFSETQ. This CDR3 comprises 15 residues. CDR3: CASSLVSSGQETQYF. The CDR3 bases are TGCGCCAGCAGCTTGGTCTCTAGCGGTCAAGAGACCCAGTACTTC.

The J gene is TRBJ2-2, the V gene TRBV30, with 13 bases lining up with TRBD2. Per the germline V gene, CDR1 is GTSNPN and CDR2 is SVGIG (reference sequence). V was pared by 5 bases and J by 1 base, with 7 bases of the junction left unmatched. The CDR3 runs to 17 residues. The CDR3 sequence: CAWVGLAGRKNTGELFF. The CDR3 nucleotides are TGTGCCTGGGTGGGACTAGCGGGAAGGAAGAACACCGGGGAGCTGTTTTTT.

V gene TRBV5-4 combines with J gene TRBJ2-7; D is perhaps TRBD1 (5 bases). This CDR3 comprises 13 residues. Trimming left V 3 bases short and J 3 bases short, with 10 bases between. In germline, CDR1 is SGHNT, CDR2 YYREEE (reference sequence). The CDR3 protein is CASSSRVNYEQYF. For the CDR3, the DNA is TGTGCCAGCAGCTCCAGGGTAAACTACGAGCAGTACTTC.